This T cell receptor (beta chain) was found in a study of low-dose radiotherapy and immunotherapy resistance in tumors. Documented time point: after trial treatment. Treatment defined: LDRT plus nivolumab, ipilimumab, low-dose cyclophosphamide and aspirin (RACIN trial). Low-dose radiotherapy, low-dose cyclophosphamide, aspirin, ipilimumab and nivolumab were all given to the donors. This clonotype was counted ten times or more. This CDR3 has 14 amino acids. Trimming cost V 1 base and J 3 bases; bases outside gene matches: 3. CDR1 SGHRS and CDR2 YFSETQ come from the germline V gene. cDNA synthesis used a TRAV/TRBV-specific primer set for both chains. It was with a constant-region primer and a V-primer adapter that TCRs were amplified over approximately 20 PCR cycles. TCRdb re-derived calls from the reads in MiXCR, one entry per CDR3 protein. The sample has tens of thousands of distinct CDR3 sequences; 20% to 25% are singletons.

The receptor was derived from a female donor with ovarian cancer. The chain links TRBV5-1 to TRBJ2-7; the match to TRBD1 covers 8 bases. The input for sequencing was PBMCs, taken after low-dose radiotherapy plus immunotherapy. The CDR3 sequence: CASSLTGGVYEQYF. The CDR3 bases are TGCGCCAGCAGCTTGACAGGGGGAGTCTACGAGCAGTACTTC.